This passage covers 15 T cell receptor beta chains from one sample sequenced in a study of blood T cell repertoires in COVID-19 (dated by TCRdb to 2019 to 2021). Preparation of the library involved the immunoSEQ multiplex PCR assay. This is the immuneACCESS table as TCRdb keeps it, with only in-frame sequences that have V and J called. A part of the clones is gone; compared with another copy, unresolved V genes explain less than half, and the rest is unexplained. The sample data list approximately 150,000 clones, and 80% to 90% of these were observed just once. Roughly 7.2% of the sample is held by the ten biggest clonotypes. Source material: peripheral blood. The source of these receptors is a woman aged 45-59 years in a cohort sampled during active or convalescent COVID-19.

This rearrangement joins TRBV10-2 to TRBJ2-7, with D maybe TRBD1 (5 bases). The germline V and J ends were trimmed by 3 bases and 6 bases, with 9 bases remaining between them. Per germline, CDR1 WSHSY and CDR2 SAAADI. The CDR3 totals 12 residues. CDR3 amino acids: CASSEAGSEQYF. The CDR3 DNA reads as TGCGCCAGCAGTGAAGCAGGGTCCGAGCAGTACTTC.

The chain combines TRBV5-6 with TRBJ1-2; D is perhaps TRBD1 (5 bases). The germline CDR1 and CDR2 sequences are SGHDT and YYEEEE. V shed 7 bases and J shed 0 bases, with 19 bases lying between them. CDR3 length: 16 amino acids. DNA for the CDR3: TGTGCCAGCGATTCATGGCAGGGAGGGACTAACTATGGCTACACCTTC. Translating gives CASDSWQGGTNYGYTF.

V usage is TRBV7-9 and J usage is TRBJ1-5; D gene unclear. Trimming took 5 bases from V and 0 from J, leaving 5 bases between them. Germline V gene lookup returns CDR1 SEHNR and CDR2 FQNEAQ (reference sequence). The CDR3 is 13 residues long. The DNA for the CDR3 is TGTGCCAGCAGCCCCTATAGCAATCAGCCCCAGCATTTT. This gives the protein CASSPYSNQPQHF.

The chain is built from TRBV15 and TRBJ2-5; no reliable D call. The V end was cut by 1 base, the J end by 2 bases, with 8 bases between. The CDR3 is 14 residues long. The germline V gene has CDR1 LNHNV and CDR2 YYDKDF (reference sequence). CDR3 nucleotides: TGTGCCACCAGCAGAGTTAAGCGTCAAGAGACCCAGTACTTC. Translated: CATSRVKRQETQYF.

This rearrangement joins TRBV19 to TRBJ1-6; 7 bases agree with TRBD1. The V segment lost 6 bases and the J segment 7 bases; nucleotides outside the gene matches: 9. This CDR3 region has 15 residues. Germline V gene sequence: CDR1 LNHDA, CDR2 SQIVND (reference sequence). DNA for the CDR3: TGTGCCAGTAGATCGACAGGGCAGTACAATTCACCCCTCCACTTT. This codes for CASRSTGQYNSPLHF.

This clone was seen a single time. This rearrangement joins TRBV7-2 to TRBJ2-5, with 12 bases fitting TRBD2. CDR3 length: 19 amino acids. Germline loops: CDR1 SGHTA, CDR2 FQGNSA. Unmatched junction bases numbered 16, after V lost 4 bases and J lost 4 bases. Here the CDR3 reads CASSSPIPSGGARGETQYF. As DNA, the CDR3 is TGTGCCAGCAGCTCACCTATCCCTAGCGGGGGGGCCCGGGGAGAGACCCAGTACTTC.

This clone showed up just once. Here the CDR3 reads CASRQGWATEAFF. The CDR3 bases are TGTGCCAGCAGACAGGGATGGGCAACTGAAGCTTTCTTT. V and J are TRBV7-2 and TRBJ1-1; D may be TRBD1 (6 bases). In germline, CDR1 is SGHTA, CDR2 FQGNSA. The CDR3 runs 13 residues. Between the trimmed V and J ends, which lost 6 bases and 5 bases, there was a span of 13 bases. The whole variable domain, filled in from reference TRBV7-2 and TRBJ1-1, reads GAGVSQSPSNKVTEKGKDVELRCDPISGHTALYWYRQSLGQGLEFLIYFQGNSAPDKSGLPSDRFSAERTGGSVSTLTIQRTQQEDSAVYLCASRQGWATEAFFGQGTRLTVV.

The chain carries TRBV5-1 and TRBJ1-3; possible D gene TRBD1, 5 bases. V lost 0 bases and J 0 bases, leaving 10 bases between the germline ends. CDR1 SGHRS and CDR2 YFSETQ come from the germline V gene. The CDR3 is made up of 16 amino acids. CDR3 DNA: TGCGCCAGCAGCTTGGGTCCACAGGTCTCTGGAAACACCATATATTTT. Translating gives CASSLGPQVSGNTIYF.

This rearrangement joins TRBV15 to TRBJ2-1; possible D gene TRBD2, 6 bases. V was clipped by 1 base and J by 6 bases, with 13 bases between them. Per the germline V gene, CDR1 is LNHNV and CDR2 is YYDKDF (reference sequence). The length of the CDR3 is 15 residues. CDR3 in amino acids: CATSRGPGGGNEQFF. The CDR3 DNA reads as TGTGCCACCAGCAGAGGCCCCGGGGGTGGCAATGAGCAGTTCTTC.

The chain combines TRBV24-1 with TRBJ1-3; TRBD1 matches at 7 bases. This CDR3 spans 15 amino acids. The V gene end was trimmed by 7 bases and the J gene end by 0 bases; junction bases not matched to a gene: 5. The germline V gene encodes CDR1 KGHDR and CDR2 SFDVKD. CDR3 DNA: TGTGCCACCAGAACCGACAGGGTCTCTGGAAACACCATATATTTT. The encoded protein is CATRTDRVSGNTIYF.

This chain links TRBV5-1 with TRBJ2-1; D is perhaps TRBD1 (6 bases). Germline lookup yields CDR1 SGHRS and CDR2 YFSETQ. There are 14 residues in the CDR3. V shed 0 bases and J shed 8 bases, with 12 bases lying between them. CDR3 sequence reads: CASSLDRVGDEQFF. Here the CDR3 DNA reads TGCGCCAGCAGCTTGGACAGGGTCGGCGATGAGCAGTTCTTC.

The rearrangement links TRBV29-1 to TRBJ2-5, with TRBD1 matching over 9 bases. The CDR3 has 14 amino acids. V lost 5 bases, J lost 0 bases, and 4 bases stayed unmatched. The germline gives CDR1 SQVTM, CDR2 ANQGSEA. CDR3 DNA: TGCAGCGTTCCGGGACAGGGACACCAAGAGACCCAGTACTTC. It translates to CSVPGQGHQETQYF.

Note on this clone: One end of the junction varies from germline; a read error may be responsible. V and J are TRBV3-1 (or the pseudogene TRBV3-2) and TRBJ1-6; D ambiguous. The CDR3 has 14 amino acids. CDR1 is LGHDT and CDR2 is YNNKEL in the germline V gene (reference sequence). The DNA of the CDR3 is TGTGCCAGCAGCCAAGGGGAGTATAGTTCACCCCTCCACTTT. Its translation: CASSQGEYSSPLHF.

The chain uses TRBV11-1 and TRBJ2-3; 7 bases map to TRBD2. The CDR3 runs 15 residues. Trimming cost V 2 bases and J 10 bases; bases outside gene matches: 12. Germline-derived CDR1 and CDR2 are SGHAT and FQDESV (reference sequence). The CDR3 region has the DNA TGTGCCAGCAGCTTAATGACTAGCCCCCCGGTGGCGCAGTATTTT. It codes for CASSLMTSPPVAQYF.

The chain joins TRBV19 to TRBJ1-3; D is ambiguous. Trimming removed 8 bases at V and 0 bases at J, with 20 bases between. The CDR3 loop spans 17 amino acids. Germline lookup yields CDR1 LNHDA and CDR2 SQIVND (reference sequence). The CDR3, as DNA: TGTGCCAGTCATCCCCTTAACAGTGTCCTCTCTGGAAACACCATATATTTT. Protein sequence: CASHPLNSVLSGNTIYF.